Below, one T cell receptor beta chain is given with its context. Its antigen is currently unknown. Here immunoSEQ multiplex PCR was the method, and the copy in TCRdb shows in-frame clones only, minus some. The profile shows about 95,000 clones, approximately 79% of them singletons. The sample comes from a study of fetal regulatory T cell absence and autoimmunity. Background on the study: Without clinical diabetes, IPEX patients showed exocrine pancreas autoimmunity.

Germline CDR1 SGHDT, CDR2 YYEEEE. The CDR3 sequence is 13 residues long. Trimming took 4 bases from V and 8 from J, leaving 12 bases between them. Findings and caveats of the study: Cord blood and pancreas showed broadly similar TRB gene family usage. Pancreas TCRs were oligoclonally enriched versus cord blood, some clones over 85-fold.

Sequencing was done on a sample of pancreas tissue. The receptor's source is a male donor with IPEX syndrome. The chain combines TRBV5-6 with TRBJ1-4; D is unclear. In DNA, the CDR3 is TGTGCCAGCAGCCCCCTGAATGGAGAAAAACTGTTTTTT. It is translated as CASSPLNGEKLFF.